The 12 T cell receptor beta chains in this list originate from one sample, sequenced in a study of blood T cell repertoires in COVID-19. The table came from immunoSEQ multiplex PCR; TCRdb's copy has only in-frame clones and leaves some out. The sample carries some 270,000 clones, about 82% recorded once. What was sequenced was PBMCs or T cells enriched from blood (not recorded which). The receptors were gathered from a woman aged 50 to 60 with acute COVID-19.

The chain combines TRBV6-1 with TRBJ2-5, with a possible D match to TRBD2 (5 bases). The CDR3 has 15 residues. Per the germline V gene, CDR1 is MNHNS and CDR2 is SASEGT. Trimming removed 0 bases from V and 4 bases from J, with 12 bases in between. The CDR3 DNA reads TGTGCCAGCAGTGAAGCCCCGGACTCGGCAGAGACCCAGTACTTC. It encodes CASSEAPDSAETQYF.

The chain recombines TRBV19 with TRBJ2-5; 9 positions match TRBD1. The CDR3 length is 15 residues. The germline V gene encodes CDR1 LNHDA and CDR2 SQIVND (reference sequence). With V trimmed by 5 bases and J by 4 bases, 8 bases remained unmatched. The CDR3 nucleotides are TGTGCCAGTAGTGTGGGACAGGGCAGCCGAGAGACCCAGTACTTC. This codes for CASSVGQGSRETQYF.

The CDR3 region is CAISESVGAQGYTF. The CDR3 nucleotides read TGTGCCATCAGTGAGTCGGTAGGGGCCCAAGGCTACACCTTC. This sequence joins TRBV10-3 and TRBJ1-2; tentative D call: TRBD1 (5 bases). This CDR3 has 14 amino acids. Trimming pared 0 bases from V and 8 bases from J, leaving 13 bases between. Germline lookup yields CDR1 ENHRY and CDR2 SYGVKD.

The chain employs TRBV19 and TRBJ1-4, with 7 bases lining up with TRBD1. The V gene's germline CDR1 is LNHDA and CDR2 SQIVND (reference sequence). Trimming at V came to 4 bases and at J to 8 bases, leaving 10 bases not matched to a gene. The CDR3 has 15 residues. CDR3: CASSSPGTVGEKLFF. The CDR3 nucleotides read TGTGCCAGTAGTAGCCCCGGGACAGTGGGGGAAAAACTGTTTTTT.

V is TRBV18 and J is TRBJ1-1; 8 nucleotides agree with TRBD1. The CDR3 runs 14 residues. Germline V gene data show CDR1 as KGHSH and CDR2 as LQKENI. Trimming cost V 5 bases and J 7 bases; bases outside gene matches: 9. The DNA of the CDR3 is TGTGCCAGCTCAACGGGACAGGCCGCCGTTGAAGCTTTCTTT. As protein: CASSTGQAAVEAFF.

V gene TRBV2 combines with J gene TRBJ2-1, with TRBD1 identical over 8 bases. The V gene's germline CDR1 is SNHLY and CDR2 FYNNEI. The CDR3 has 12 amino acids. V shed 5 bases and J 6 bases; nucleotides not matched to a gene: 0. In DNA, the CDR3 is TGTGCCAGCAGTACAGGGGGCAATGAGCAGTTCTTC. This codes for CASSTGGNEQFF. Full variable domain (remainder filled in from reference TRBV2 and TRBJ2-1): EPEVTQTPSHQVTQMGQEVILRCVPISNHLYFYWYRQILGQKVEFLVSFYNNEISEKSEIFDDQFSVERPDGSNFTLKIRSTKLEDSAMYFCASSTGGNEQFFGPGTRLTVL.

The V and J genes are TRBV30 and TRBJ2-5; D perhaps matches TRBD2 (5 bases). Trimming took 4 bases from V and 5 from J, leaving 20 bases between them. Germline V gene sequence: CDR1 GTSNPN, CDR2 SVGIG (reference sequence). This CDR3 is built from 15 residues. The CDR3, as DNA: TGTGCCTGGACTAAAGCTATCGGGGAGTGGGAGACCCAGTACTTC. Translation gives CAWTKAIGEWETQYF.

The J gene is TRBJ2-5, the V gene TRBV6-2 or TRBV6-3; no firm D call. Germline CDR1 MNHEY, CDR2 SVGEGT. The length of the CDR3 is 13 residues. Trimming cost V 0 bases and J 6 bases, with 8 bases left between them. The CDR3 here is CASSYSLHQTQYF. The CDR3 nucleotides are TGTGCCAGCAGTTACTCCTTACACCAGACCCAGTACTTC.

The chain employs TRBV12-5 and TRBJ1-3; tentative D call: TRBD1 (5 bases). V gave up 0 bases and J gave up 1 base, with 7 bases separating them. The germline V gene encodes CDR1 LGHNT and CDR2 FRNRAP. This CDR3 comprises 15 residues. The CDR3 DNA is TGTGCTAGTGGTTTGGTCCCAGGGTCTGGAAACACCATATATTTT. Protein sequence: CASGLVPGSGNTIYF.

V is TRBV13 and J is TRBJ1-5; the D gene is possibly TRBD1 (6 bases). This CDR3 has 13 amino acids. The ends were cut back, 2 bases at V and 6 bases at J, with 8 bases in the middle. From germline, CDR1 is PRHDT and CDR2 FYEKMQ (reference sequence). CDR3 region: CASSLSRGQPQHF. DNA of the CDR3: TGTGCCAGCAGCTTAAGCAGGGGTCAGCCCCAGCATTTT.

The chain recombines TRBV27 with TRBJ1-2, with 7 bases that match TRBD1. The CDR3 contains 15 residues. Germline values: CDR1 MNHEY, CDR2 SMNVEV (reference sequence). With 4 bases clipped from V and 0 bases from J, the junction kept 5 bases outside the gene matches. The CDR3 DNA sequence: TGTGCCAGCAGTTCCATGGGACAGACTAACTATGGCTACACCTTC. Amino acids: CASSSMGQTNYGYTF.

This clone occurred once. The V gene is TRBV7-8, the J gene TRBJ1-1, with TRBD1 identical over 9 bases. V was clipped by 4 bases and J by 11 bases; unmatched bases: 8. Looked up from germline, CDR1 is SGHVS and CDR2 is FQNEAQ. There are 13 residues in the CDR3. CDR3 sequence: CASSWGTGWFAFF. CDR3 coding DNA: TGTGCCAGCAGCTGGGGGACAGGGTGGTTCGCTTTCTTT.